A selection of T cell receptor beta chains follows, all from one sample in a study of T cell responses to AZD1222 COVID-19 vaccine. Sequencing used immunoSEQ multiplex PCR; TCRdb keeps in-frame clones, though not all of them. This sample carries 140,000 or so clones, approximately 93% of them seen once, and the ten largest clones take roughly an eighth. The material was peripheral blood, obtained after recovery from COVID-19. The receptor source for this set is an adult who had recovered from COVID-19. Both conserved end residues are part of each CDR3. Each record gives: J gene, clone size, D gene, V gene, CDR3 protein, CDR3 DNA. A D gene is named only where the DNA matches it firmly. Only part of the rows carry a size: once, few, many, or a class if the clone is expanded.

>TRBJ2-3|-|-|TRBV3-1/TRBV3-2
CASSRLGALTDTQYF
TGTGCCAGCAGCCGCCTGGGGGCCCTAACAGATACGCAGTATTTT
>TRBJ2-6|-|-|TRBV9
CASSVTGGAGANVLTF
TGTGCCAGCAGCGTAACAGGGGGGGCTGGGGCCAACGTCCTGACTTTC
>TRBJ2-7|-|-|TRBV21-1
CASSKVGPFF
TGTGCCAGCAGCAAAGTAGGGCCCTTTTTC
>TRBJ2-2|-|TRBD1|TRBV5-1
CASSWTGQGGNTGELFF
TGCGCCAGCAGCTGGACCGGACAGGGCGGCAACACCGGGGAGCTGTTTTTT
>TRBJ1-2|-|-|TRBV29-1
CSVQGRYGYTF
TGCAGCGTGCAGGGTCGCTATGGCTACACCTTC
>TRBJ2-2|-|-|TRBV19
CASSTPRGRANTGELFF
TGTGCCAGTAGTACCCCCAGGGGGAGGGCGAACACCGGGGAGCTGTTTTTT
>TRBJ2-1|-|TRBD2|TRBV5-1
CASSLYSGAYNEQFF
TGCGCCAGCAGCCTCTATAGCGGGGCCTACAATGAGCAGTTCTTC
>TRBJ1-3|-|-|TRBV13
CASSFRTDGNTIYF
TGTGCCAGCAGCTTTAGGACGGACGGAAACACCATATATTTT
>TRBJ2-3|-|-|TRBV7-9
CASSLAGSGSTDTQYF
TGTGCCAGCAGCTTAGCGGGGAGCGGGAGCACAGATACGCAGTATTTT
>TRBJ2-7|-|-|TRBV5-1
CASSFGGDEQYF
TGCGCCAGCAGCTTCGGCGGAGACGAGCAGTACTTC
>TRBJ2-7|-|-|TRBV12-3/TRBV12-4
CASSLQGEQYF
TGTGCCAGCAGTTTACAGGGCGAGCAGTACTTC
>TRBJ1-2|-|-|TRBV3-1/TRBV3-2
CASSQDWGGYTF
TGTGCCAGCAGCCAAGATTGGGGAGGCTACACCTTC
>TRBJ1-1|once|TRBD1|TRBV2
CASSEPNRGGTEAFF
TGTGCCAGCAGTGAGCCTAACAGGGGTGGAACTGAAGCTTTCTTT
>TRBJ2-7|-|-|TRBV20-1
CSARWQAEQYF
TGCAGTGCTAGATGGCAGGCGGAGCAGTACTTC
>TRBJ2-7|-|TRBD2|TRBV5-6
CASSPGGPGVEQYF
TGTGCCAGCAGTCCGGGGGGGCCGGGGGTCGAGCAGTACTTC
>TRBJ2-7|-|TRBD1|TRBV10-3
CAISGTTGGASYEQYF
TGTGCCATCAGCGGAACCACAGGGGGCGCCTCCTACGAGCAGTACTTC
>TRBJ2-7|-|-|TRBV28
CASSSQSLGYEQYF
TGTGCCAGCAGTTCGCAGTCTTTAGGCTACGAGCAGTACTTC
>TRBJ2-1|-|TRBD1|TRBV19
CASSWGTGGNEQFF
TGTGCCAGTTCATGGGGGACAGGGGGTAATGAGCAGTTCTTC
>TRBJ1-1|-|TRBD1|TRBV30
CAWSTGTGDTEAFF
TGTGCCTGGAGTACCGGGACAGGGGACACTGAAGCTTTCTTT
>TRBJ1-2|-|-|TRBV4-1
CASSQGMTYPYGYTF
TGCGCCAGCAGCCAAGGGATGACTTATCCTTATGGCTACACCTTC
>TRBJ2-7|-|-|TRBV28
CASSLGGTLTYEQYF
TGTGCCAGCAGTTTAGGGGGGACATTGACCTACGAGCAGTACTTC
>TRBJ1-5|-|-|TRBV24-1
CATSDRLGNNQPQHF
TGTGCCACCAGTGATCGGCTCGGCAACAATCAGCCCCAGCATTTT
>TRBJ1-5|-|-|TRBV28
CASRVGNQPQHF
TGTGCCAGCCGAGTGGGAAATCAGCCCCAGCATTTT
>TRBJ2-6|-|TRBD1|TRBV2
CASRIQGPPPGANVLTF
TGTGCCAGCAGAATACAGGGGCCGCCTCCTGGGGCCAACGTCCTGACTTTC
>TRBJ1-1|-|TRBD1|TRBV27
CASSSPRQGWGTEAFF
TGTGCCAGCAGTTCGCCGCGACAGGGTTGGGGCACTGAAGCTTTCTTT
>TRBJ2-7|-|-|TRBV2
CASSDGLDPAHEQYF
TGTGCCAGCAGTGATGGCCTCGATCCCGCCCACGAGCAGTACTTC
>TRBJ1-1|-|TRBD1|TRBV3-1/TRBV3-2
CASRFDRGEAFF
TGTGCCAGCAGATTCGACAGGGGTGAAGCTTTCTTT
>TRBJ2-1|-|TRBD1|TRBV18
CASSPSTGIGTEQFF
TGTGCCAGCTCACCATCGACAGGGATCGGGACTGAGCAGTTCTTC
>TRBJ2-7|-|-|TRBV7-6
CASSPQWELNEQYF
TGTGCCAGCAGCCCCCAGTGGGAGCTCAACGAGCAGTACTTC
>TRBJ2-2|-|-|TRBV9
CASTEGPLTGELFF
TGTGCCAGCACTGAGGGGCCCCTCACCGGGGAGCTGTTTTTT
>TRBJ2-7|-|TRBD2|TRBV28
CASSLPRTSGGEQYF
TGTGCCAGCAGTTTGCCGCGGACTAGCGGGGGCGAGCAGTACTTC
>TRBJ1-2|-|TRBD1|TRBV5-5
CASSLEGTGIFYGYTF
TGTGCCAGCAGCTTGGAAGGGACAGGGATATTCTATGGCTACACCTTC
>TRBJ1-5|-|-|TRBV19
CASSIRQGNQPQHF
TGTGCCAGTAGTATAAGGCAGGGAAATCAGCCCCAGCATTTT
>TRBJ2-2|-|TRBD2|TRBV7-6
CASIPSGGKNTGELFF
TGTGCCAGCATCCCCTCGGGAGGCAAGAACACCGGGGAGCTGTTTTTT
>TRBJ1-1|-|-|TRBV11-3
CASSLDFGFLGASTEAFF
TGTGCCAGCAGCTTAGATTTCGGTTTTCTGGGGGCGAGCACTGAAGCTTTCTTT
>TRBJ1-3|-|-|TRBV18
CASAPPQGAGNTIYF
TGTGCCAGCGCACCACCACAGGGTGCTGGAAACACCATATATTTT
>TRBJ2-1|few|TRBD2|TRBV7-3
CASSLRPGGSGGHNEQFF
TGTGCCAGCAGCTTACGCCCCGGGGGTAGCGGGGGACACAATGAGCAGTTCTTC
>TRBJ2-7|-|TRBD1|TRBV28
CAAWDRGPNEQYF
TGTGCTGCATGGGACAGGGGGCCCAACGAGCAGTACTTC
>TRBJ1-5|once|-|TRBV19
CASSTRPKGASNQPQHF
TGTGCCAGTAGTACACGCCCCAAAGGGGCTAGCAATCAGCCCCAGCATTTT
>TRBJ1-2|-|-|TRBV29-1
CSVPTDFYGYTF
TGCAGCGTCCCCACCGACTTTTATGGCTACACCTTC
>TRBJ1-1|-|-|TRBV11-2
CASSLQITGLAFF
TGTGCCAGCAGCCTCCAGATTACAGGGTTAGCTTTCTTT
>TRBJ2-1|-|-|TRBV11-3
CASSVGIASYNEQFF
TGTGCCAGCAGCGTCGGGATAGCCTCCTACAATGAGCAGTTCTTC
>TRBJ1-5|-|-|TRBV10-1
CADLGPQHF
TGCGCCGATCTAGGGCCCCAGCATTTT
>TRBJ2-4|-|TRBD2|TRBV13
CASSRGLAGGITKNIQYF
TGTGCCAGCAGCCGTGGACTAGCGGGAGGGATAACCAAAAACATTCAGTACTTC
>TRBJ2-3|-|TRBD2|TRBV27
CASSFSGTRRADTQYF
TGTGCCAGCAGTTTCTCCGGGACTAGGCGAGCAGATACGCAGTATTTT
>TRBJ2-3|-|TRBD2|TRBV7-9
CASSFGRLAGPFTDTQYF
TGTGCCAGCAGCTTCGGGAGACTAGCGGGCCCCTTCACAGATACGCAGTATTTT
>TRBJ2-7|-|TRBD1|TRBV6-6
CASSYSGTGDNWQYF
TGTGCCAGCAGTTACTCTGGGACAGGGGATAACTGGCAGTACTTC
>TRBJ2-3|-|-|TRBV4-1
CASSGGSTDTQYF
TGCGCCAGCAGCGGGGGAAGCACAGATACGCAGTATTTT
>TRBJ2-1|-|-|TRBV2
CASSGDSGYNEQFF
TGTGCCAGCAGTGGAGATAGCGGCTACAATGAGCAGTTCTTC
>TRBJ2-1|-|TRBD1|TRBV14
CASSLTPGQLGNEQFF
TGTGCCAGCAGCCTCACCCCGGGACAGCTAGGGAATGAGCAGTTCTTC
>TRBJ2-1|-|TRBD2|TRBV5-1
CASSFGWLAEYNEQFF
TGCGCCAGCAGCTTTGGTTGGCTAGCGGAATACAATGAGCAGTTCTTC